Listed below are T cell receptor beta chains from one sample, sequenced in a study of control samples from healthy donors and cancer patients. Profiling relied on immunoSEQ multiplex PCR, and the TCRdb table lists in-frame clones only, not all of them. Of 150,000 to 200,000 clones detected, about 94% appear once; the ten largest clones hold about 8.5%. The sample consisted of blood. All receptors derive from a woman between 35 and 50 years old in good health. Both conserved end residues are part of each CDR3. The order of the fields is J gene, V gene, D gene, clone size, CDR3 protein, CDR3 DNA. D genes are given only for firm matches. Clone size appears in some rows only: once, few, many, or a class for an expanded clone.

j_gene: TRBJ2-2; v_gene: TRBV7-3; d_gene: -; abundance: -; CDR3aa: CASSQGGAAGELFF; CDR3nt: TGTGCCAGCAGCCAAGGGGGGGCGGCCGGGGAGCTGTTTTTT
j_gene: TRBJ2-7; v_gene: TRBV23-1; d_gene: -; abundance: -; CDR3aa: CASSQGEPEQYF; CDR3nt: TGCGCCAGCAGTCAGGGGGAACCCGAGCAGTACTTC
j_gene: TRBJ2-3; v_gene: TRBV15; d_gene: TRBD1; abundance: -; CDR3aa: CATSRNPGGVQATQYF; CDR3nt: TGTGCCACCAGCAGGAATCCAGGGGGAGTCCAGGCTACGCAGTATTTT
j_gene: TRBJ1-2; v_gene: TRBV19; d_gene: TRBD1; abundance: -; CDR3aa: CATKTGDAPNYGYTF; CDR3nt: TGTGCCACCAAGACAGGGGATGCCCCGAACTATGGCTACACCTTC
j_gene: TRBJ2-2; v_gene: TRBV12-3/TRBV12-4; d_gene: TRBD1; abundance: -; CDR3aa: CASITGGGGELFF; CDR3nt: TGTGCCAGCATCACAGGGGGTGGCGGGGAGCTGTTTTTT
j_gene: TRBJ1-1; v_gene: TRBV7-9; d_gene: -; abundance: -; CDR3aa: CASSSQLTEAFF; CDR3nt: TGTGCCAGCAGCTCCCAACTCACTGAAGCTTTCTTT
j_gene: TRBJ1-5; v_gene: TRBV4-3; d_gene: -; abundance: -; CDR3aa: CASSQRGDQPQHF; CDR3nt: TGCGCCAGCAGCCAACGGGGAGATCAGCCCCAGCATTTT
j_gene: TRBJ1-2; v_gene: TRBV15; d_gene: -; abundance: -; CDR3aa: CATSRDSGRDIDYGYTF; CDR3nt: TGTGCCACCAGCAGAGATAGCGGTAGAGACATTGACTATGGCTACACCTTC
j_gene: TRBJ2-7; v_gene: TRBV3-1/TRBV3-2; d_gene: TRBD1; abundance: once; CDR3aa: CASSQGGQGSPSGF; CDR3nt: TGTGCCAGCAGCCAAGGGGGACAGGGTTCACCCTCGGGCTTC
j_gene: TRBJ1-1; v_gene: TRBV7-7; d_gene: -; abundance: -; CDR3aa: CASSLDRNTEAFF; CDR3nt: TGTGCTAGCAGCTTAGACAGGAACACTGAAGCTTTCTTT
j_gene: TRBJ2-5; v_gene: TRBV5-1; d_gene: -; abundance: -; CDR3aa: CASSLISETQYF; CDR3nt: TGCGCCAGCAGCTTAATCAGCGAGACCCAGTACTTC
j_gene: TRBJ2-5; v_gene: TRBV29-1; d_gene: TRBD2; abundance: -; CDR3aa: CSPQLAGEETQYF; CDR3nt: TGCAGCCCTCAACTAGCGGGGGAGGAGACCCAGTACTTC
j_gene: TRBJ1-1; v_gene: TRBV6-5; d_gene: -; abundance: -; CDR3aa: CASSPAPGNTEAFF; CDR3nt: TGTGCCAGCAGTCCAGCACCAGGGAACACTGAAGCTTTCTTT
j_gene: TRBJ1-5; v_gene: TRBV18; d_gene: -; abundance: -; CDR3aa: CASSPFGASNQPQHF; CDR3nt: TGTGCCAGCTCACCATTCGGGGCTAGCAATCAGCCCCAGCATTTT
j_gene: TRBJ2-2; v_gene: TRBV7-9; d_gene: -; abundance: -; CDR3aa: CASSLDQASTGELFF; CDR3nt: TGTGCCAGCAGCTTAGACCAGGCCAGCACCGGGGAGCTGTTTTTT
j_gene: TRBJ2-3; v_gene: TRBV24-1; d_gene: -; abundance: -; CDR3aa: CATSDTGTLSDTQYF; CDR3nt: TGTGCCACCAGTGACACCGGGACCCTGTCAGATACGCAGTATTTT
j_gene: TRBJ2-7; v_gene: TRBV11-2; d_gene: TRBD2; abundance: -; CDR3aa: CASSLDLAGGMREQYF; CDR3nt: TGTGCCAGCAGCTTAGATTTAGCGGGGGGAATGAGGGAGCAGTACTTC
j_gene: TRBJ2-1; v_gene: TRBV4-3; d_gene: -; abundance: -; CDR3aa: CASSQNWRAYNEQFF; CDR3nt: TGCGCCAGCAGCCAAAACTGGAGGGCCTACAATGAGCAGTTCTTC
j_gene: TRBJ1-1; v_gene: TRBV6-6; d_gene: -; abundance: -; CDR3aa: CASSYSGGGKSEAFF; CDR3nt: TGTGCCAGCAGTTACTCCGGTGGCGGGAAATCTGAAGCTTTCTTT
j_gene: TRBJ2-7; v_gene: TRBV4-3; d_gene: -; abundance: -; CDR3aa: CASSPRVFLSYEQYF; CDR3nt: TGCGCCAGCAGCCCAAGGGTCTTCCTTTCCTACGAGCAGTACTTC
j_gene: TRBJ1-2; v_gene: TRBV2; d_gene: -; abundance: few; CDR3aa: CASSERGIKYGYTF; CDR3nt: TGTGCCAGCAGTGAACGGGGGATAAAATATGGCTACACCTTC
j_gene: TRBJ1-6; v_gene: TRBV27; d_gene: -; abundance: -; CDR3aa: CASKEYDSPLHF; CDR3nt: TGTGCCAGCAAGGAGTACGATTCACCCCTCCACTTT
j_gene: TRBJ2-7; v_gene: TRBV7-9; d_gene: TRBD2; abundance: -; CDR3aa: CASSLAAGGSYEQYF; CDR3nt: TGTGCCAGCAGCTTAGCGGCGGGAGGGTCCTACGAGCAGTACTTC
j_gene: TRBJ2-7; v_gene: TRBV15; d_gene: TRBD2; abundance: -; CDR3aa: CATSRERTSGYEQYF; CDR3nt: TGTGCCACCAGCAGAGAAAGGACTAGCGGTTACGAGCAGTACTTC
j_gene: TRBJ2-7; v_gene: TRBV6-2/TRBV6-3; d_gene: TRBD2; abundance: -; CDR3aa: CASSDGAGASYEQYF; CDR3nt: TGTGCCAGCAGTGACGGAGCGGGGGCCTCCTACGAGCAGTACTTC
j_gene: TRBJ2-1; v_gene: TRBV12-3/TRBV12-4; d_gene: -; abundance: -; CDR3aa: CASSLSLSNEQFF; CDR3nt: TGTGCCAGCAGTTTAAGCTTAAGCAATGAGCAGTTCTTC
j_gene: TRBJ2-5; v_gene: TRBV19; d_gene: -; abundance: -; CDR3aa: CASSIISGGVPRKETQYF; CDR3nt: TGTGCCAGTAGTATAATTTCGGGTGGCGTTCCAAGAAAAGAGACCCAGTACTTC
j_gene: TRBJ2-5; v_gene: TRBV7-7; d_gene: -; abundance: -; CDR3aa: CASSSGFGFQETQYF; CDR3nt: TGTGCCAGCAGCTCCGGATTTGGATTCCAAGAGACCCAGTACTTC
j_gene: TRBJ1-6; v_gene: TRBV6-5; d_gene: -; abundance: -; CDR3aa: CASSPGDRHNSPLHF; CDR3nt: TGTGCCAGCAGCCCAGGAGACAGACATAATTCACCCCTCCACTTT
j_gene: TRBJ2-1; v_gene: TRBV29-1; d_gene: -; abundance: once; CDR3aa: CGISAGYEQFF; CDR3nt: TGCGGGATAAGTGCGGGGTATGAGCAGTTCTTC
j_gene: TRBJ1-4; v_gene: TRBV7-9; d_gene: TRBD1; abundance: -; CDR3aa: CASSQGGLGEKLFF; CDR3nt: TGTGCCAGCAGCCAAGGGGGCTTGGGTGAAAAACTGTTTTTT
j_gene: TRBJ2-1; v_gene: TRBV27; d_gene: TRBD2; abundance: -; CDR3aa: CASSRGLAGNNEQFF; CDR3nt: TGTGCCAGCTCGCGGGGACTAGCGGGGAACAATGAGCAGTTCTTC
j_gene: TRBJ2-5; v_gene: TRBV19; d_gene: TRBD1; abundance: -; CDR3aa: CASSIRDSPAVETQYF; CDR3nt: TGTGCCAGTAGTATAAGGGACAGCCCGGCGGTGGAGACCCAGTACTTC
j_gene: TRBJ2-7; v_gene: TRBV10-2; d_gene: -; abundance: -; CDR3aa: CASSLLNASYEQYF; CDR3nt: TGCGCCAGCAGTCTGCTCAACGCCTCCTACGAGCAGTACTTC
j_gene: TRBJ1-5; v_gene: TRBV18; d_gene: -; abundance: -; CDR3aa: CASSPPGEGNQPQHF; CDR3nt: TGTGCCAGCTCACCCCCGGGGGAAGGCAATCAGCCCCAGCATTTT
j_gene: TRBJ1-4; v_gene: TRBV7-9; d_gene: -; abundance: -; CDR3aa: CASSPESGADEKLFF; CDR3nt: TGTGCCAGCAGCCCAGAATCGGGCGCGGATGAAAAACTGTTTTTT
j_gene: TRBJ1-1; v_gene: TRBV6-5; d_gene: TRBD1; abundance: -; CDR3aa: CASSALTGRNTEAFF; CDR3nt: TGTGCCAGCAGCGCTCTGACAGGGAGGAACACTGAAGCTTTCTTT
j_gene: TRBJ1-1; v_gene: TRBV29-1; d_gene: TRBD1; abundance: few; CDR3aa: CSVVTGRTMNTEAFF; CDR3nt: TGCAGCGTGGTGACAGGGCGAACGATGAACACTGAAGCTTTCTTT
j_gene: TRBJ2-5; v_gene: TRBV6-2/TRBV6-3; d_gene: -; abundance: -; CDR3aa: CASSYLLRETQYF; CDR3nt: TGTGCCAGCAGTTACCTACTTCGGGAGACCCAGTACTTC
j_gene: TRBJ2-5; v_gene: TRBV7-3; d_gene: TRBD1; abundance: once; CDR3aa: CASSLPGGETQYF; CDR3nt: TGTGCCAGCAGCTTACCAGGGGGAGAGACCCAGTACTTC
j_gene: TRBJ2-7; v_gene: TRBV9; d_gene: TRBD1; abundance: -; CDR3aa: CASSVGARTGENAYEQYF; CDR3nt: TGTGCCAGCAGCGTAGGAGCGAGGACAGGGGAAAATGCTTACGAGCAGTACTTC
j_gene: TRBJ2-5; v_gene: TRBV28; d_gene: -; abundance: -; CDR3aa: CASSLFPPQGGGQETQYF; CDR3nt: TGTGCCAGCAGTTTATTCCCCCCGCAGGGTGGAGGCCAAGAGACCCAGTACTTC
j_gene: TRBJ2-1; v_gene: TRBV10-3; d_gene: TRBD2; abundance: -; CDR3aa: CAISDGLAGENEQFF; CDR3nt: TGTGCCATCAGTGATGGGCTAGCGGGGGAAAATGAGCAGTTCTTC
j_gene: TRBJ1-1; v_gene: TRBV5-5; d_gene: -; abundance: -; CDR3aa: CASSWAGLNTEAFF; CDR3nt: TGTGCCAGCAGTTGGGCAGGACTGAACACTGAAGCTTTCTTT
j_gene: TRBJ2-2; v_gene: TRBV11-3; d_gene: -; abundance: -; CDR3aa: CASKPSLSQGPANTGELFF; CDR3nt: TGTGCCAGCAAGCCCTCGTTGAGTCAGGGCCCCGCGAACACCGGGGAGCTGTTTTTT
j_gene: TRBJ2-1; v_gene: TRBV5-4; d_gene: TRBD2; abundance: -; CDR3aa: CASSLASGRLNEQFF; CDR3nt: TGTGCCAGCAGCTTGGCTAGCGGGAGACTTAATGAGCAGTTCTTC
j_gene: TRBJ1-2; v_gene: TRBV7-2; d_gene: -; abundance: -; CDR3aa: CASSPQADYGYTF; CDR3nt: TGTGCCAGCAGCCCACAGGCCGACTATGGCTACACCTTC
j_gene: TRBJ2-7; v_gene: TRBV20-1; d_gene: -; abundance: -; CDR3aa: CSATQAREQYF; CDR3nt: TGCAGTGCTACACAGGCGAGGGAGCAGTACTTC
j_gene: TRBJ1-2; v_gene: TRBV7-3; d_gene: -; abundance: -; CDR3aa: CASSPRDSLMEGYTF; CDR3nt: TGTGCCAGCAGCCCCCGGGACTCGTTAATGGAGGGCTACACCTTC
j_gene: TRBJ2-7; v_gene: TRBV7-8; d_gene: TRBD2; abundance: -; CDR3aa: CASSLRRAGVTSGWYEQYF; CDR3nt: TGTGCCAGCAGCTTAAGGAGGGCAGGTGTGACTAGCGGGTGGTACGAGCAGTACTTC
j_gene: TRBJ1-2; v_gene: TRBV6-5; d_gene: -; abundance: once; CDR3aa: CASSPYIRALDGYTF; CDR3nt: TGTGCCAGCAGCCCCTATATCAGGGCCCTTGATGGCTACACCTTC
j_gene: TRBJ2-3; v_gene: TRBV3-1/TRBV3-2; d_gene: TRBD1; abundance: -; CDR3aa: CASSPGQGYTDTQYF; CDR3nt: TGTGCCAGCAGCCCGGGACAGGGATACACAGATACGCAGTATTTT